This TCR beta chain was obtained from a study of T cell responses to AZD1222 COVID-19 vaccine. Study details: Recipients boosted at about 4 weeks or about 12 weeks are pooled. General study findings and limits: Spike-wide coverage was observed for vaccine-associated CD4 TCRs, with dominant responses at 160-218 and 743-854. It should be noted that donors were predominantly white British and more often female, and clonal diversity was possibly underestimated.

Data came from immunoSEQ multiplex PCR; TCRdb stores just in-frame clones and leaves some out. The data show more than 70,000 clones, around 84% seen once. For this clone: Its antigen is not known.

Germline CDR1 and CDR2: SGHRS and YFSETQ. This CDR3 comprises 14 residues. The V and J ends lost 4 bases and 4 bases, in that order; junction bases with no gene match: 7. The chain couples TRBV5-1 to TRBJ2-5; 7 nucleotides align to TRBD1. The receptor's source is an adult in good health. The material was peripheral blood, obtained on day 0 of AZD1222 vaccination. The DNA of the CDR3 is TGCGCCAGCAGCCCTACGACAGGGCGAGAGACCCAGTACTTC. Its translation is CASSPTTGRETQYF.